A single TCR beta chain is shown here with its context. What it binds is not known. Using immunoSEQ multiplex PCR, the repertoire was profiled, and TCRdb retains in-frame clones only, with some absent. The sample contains about 100,000 clones, 87% of which appear only once. The sample belongs to a study of T cell responses to AZD1222 COVID-19 vaccine. Study-wide points: Among AZD1222 vaccinees, only 5 to 7 were seropositive at baseline. Within unmutated variant regions lay the reported targets of nearly half of spike-specific TCRs. Females made up more of the donors, who were largely white British, and clonal diversity may have come out too low. Regions 160-218 and 743-854 dominated among vaccine-associated CD4 TCRs spanning spike.

Looked up from germline, CDR1 is LNHDA and CDR2 is SQIVND (reference sequence). The CDR3 spans 15 residues. The ends were cut back, 6 bases at V and 0 bases at J, with 15 bases in the middle. This sequence was found in an adult in good health. The chain is built from TRBV19 and TRBJ2-7, with D tentatively TRBD1 or TRBD2 (5 bases each). The material was peripheral blood, obtained on day 0 of AZD1222 vaccination. In DNA, the CDR3 is TGTGCCAGTAGAGGGACGGACATGTCCTCCTACGAGCAGTACTTC. This codes for CASRGTDMSSYEQYF. The variable domain in full, with the rest retrieved from reference TRBV19 and TRBJ2-7, is DGGITQSPKYLFRKEGQNVTLSCEQNLNHDAMYWYRQDPGQGLRLIYYSQIVNDFQKGDIAEGYSVSREKKESFPLTVTSAQKNPTAFYLCASRGTDMSSYEQYFGPGTRLTVT.